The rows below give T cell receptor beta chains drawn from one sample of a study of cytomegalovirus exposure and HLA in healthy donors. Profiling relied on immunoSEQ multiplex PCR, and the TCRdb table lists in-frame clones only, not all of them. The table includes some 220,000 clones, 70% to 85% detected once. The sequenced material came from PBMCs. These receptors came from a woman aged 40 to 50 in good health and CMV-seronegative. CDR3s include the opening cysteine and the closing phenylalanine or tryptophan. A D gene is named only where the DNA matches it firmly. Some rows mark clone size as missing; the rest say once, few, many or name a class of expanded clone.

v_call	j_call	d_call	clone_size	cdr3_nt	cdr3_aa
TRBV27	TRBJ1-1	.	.	TGTGCCAGCAGTCTTAACTTCAACACTGAAGCTTTCTTT	CASSLNFNTEAFF
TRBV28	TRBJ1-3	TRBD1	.	TGTGCCAGCAGTTTAATGGGACAGGGCTCTGGAAACACCATATATTTT	CASSLMGQGSGNTIYF
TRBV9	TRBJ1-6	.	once	TGTGCCAGCAGCGGGGAGGGTAGCTCCTATAATTCACCCCTCCACTTT	CASSGEGSSYNSPLHF
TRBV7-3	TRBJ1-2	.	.	TGTGCCAGCAGCCCCCGGGGGGAATCGGGTGGCTACACCTTC	CASSPRGESGGYTF
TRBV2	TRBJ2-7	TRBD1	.	TGTGCCAGCACAGGGGGCTCCTACGAGCAGTACTTC	CASTGGSYEQYF
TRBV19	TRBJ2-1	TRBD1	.	TGTGCCAGTAGTTGGACAGGGAATGAGCAGTTCTTC	CASSWTGNEQFF
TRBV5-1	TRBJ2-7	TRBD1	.	TGCGCCAGCAGCTGGGGACAGGGGGCACGCGAGCAGTACTTC	CASSWGQGAREQYF
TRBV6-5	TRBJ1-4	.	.	TGTGCCAGCCAACAGGGTAACGGTGAAAAACTGTTTTTT	CASQQGNGEKLFF
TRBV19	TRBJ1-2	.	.	TGTGCCAGTAGTATAACCGGACAAGTCTATGGCTACACCTTC	CASSITGQVYGYTF
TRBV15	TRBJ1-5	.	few	TGTGCCACCAAACCCATGTACAGGGAACAGCCCCAGCATTTT	CATKPMYREQPQHF
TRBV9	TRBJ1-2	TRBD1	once	TGTGCCAGCAGCCCCGCCCAGGGGGCTAGTGGCTACACCTTC	CASSPAQGASGYTF
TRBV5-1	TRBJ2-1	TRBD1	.	TGCGCCAGCAGCCAGGGACAGCCCTACAATGAGCAGTTCTTC	CASSQGQPYNEQFF
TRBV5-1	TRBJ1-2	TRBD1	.	TGCGCCAGCAGCTTGGAAGGGACAGGGAGATATGGCTACACCTTC	CASSLEGTGRYGYTF
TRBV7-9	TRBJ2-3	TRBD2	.	TGTGCCAGCAGCTCGGGCGGGAGCCCAGATACGCAGTATTTT	CASSSGGSPDTQYF
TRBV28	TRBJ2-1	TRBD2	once	TGTGCCAGCAGCCCCGGGGGGGCCCGGGAGCAGTTCTTC	CASSPGGAREQFF
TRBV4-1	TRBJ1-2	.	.	TGCGCCAGCAGCACGGGGGGAGGCCGAGAATATGGCCACACCTTC	CASSTGGGREYGHTF
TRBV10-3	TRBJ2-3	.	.	TGTGCCATCAGTGAGTCCCCAGACACAGATACGCAGTATTTT	CAISESPDTDTQYF
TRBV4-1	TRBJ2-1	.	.	TGCGCCAGCAGCCAAGATCAGAGCGGCGGCGGATGGAATGAGCAGTTCTTC	CASSQDQSGGGWNEQFF
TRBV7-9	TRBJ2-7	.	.	TGTGCCAGCGCCCCGTCATGGCACGAGCAGTACTTC	CASAPSWHEQYF
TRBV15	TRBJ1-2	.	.	TGTGCCACCAGCAGACAGCGGGATAACTATGGCTACACCTTC	CATSRQRDNYGYTF
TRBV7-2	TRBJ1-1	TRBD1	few	TGTGCCAGCAGCTTCCGGAACAGGGGGCCGCTTCCCGTGAAAGCTTTCTTT	CASSFRNRGPLPVKAFF
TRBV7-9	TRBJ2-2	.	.	TGTGCCAGCAGTGTGGTCGGAGGCACCGGGGAGCTGTTTTTT	CASSVVGGTGELFF
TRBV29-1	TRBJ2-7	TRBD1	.	TGCAGCGTTAGAAGGGACAGGAGAAGGGAGCAGTACTTC	CSVRRDRRREQYF
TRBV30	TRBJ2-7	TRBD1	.	TGTGCCTGGAGTGTAATGGGACAGGGGGACCGCGAGCAGTACTTC	CAWSVMGQGDREQYF
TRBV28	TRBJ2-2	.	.	TGTGCCAGCAGTCTCCGAAGCATCACAGGGATCGGGGAGCTGTTTTTT	CASSLRSITGIGELFF
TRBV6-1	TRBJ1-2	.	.	TGTGCCAGCAGTGAAGCCGGGTATAGGGAGCAATCCCCTTTCCGCTACACCTTC	CASSEAGYREQSPFRYTF
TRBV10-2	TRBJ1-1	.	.	TGCGCCAGCAGTGGGGCTGGGGGCAACATGATGAACACTGAAGCTTTCTTT	CASSGAGGNMMNTEAFF